Below are 30 T cell receptor beta chains sequenced from a single sample in a study of response to subunit inactivated influenza vaccine. TCRdb called the RT-PCR reads again in MiXCR, with one record for every CDR3 protein. The data show approximately 520,000 distinct CDR3 sequences, with 25% seen just once and approximately 1.9% held by the top ten. The sequencing used CD4+ T cells sorted from PBMCs, collected more than 4 days after vaccination. These receptors all stem from a man aged 50 or older who received an inactivated influenza vaccine.

This clonotype has just one count. The rearrangement joins TRBV6-5 to TRBJ1-2; D remains unclear. The CDR3 has 15 residues. CDR1 and CDR2 (germline): MNHEY, SVGAGI. V lost 0 bases and J 5 bases, leaving 13 bases between the germline ends. The DNA of the CDR3 is TGTGCCAGCAGTTACTCGAGCGGGAGAGGGTATGGCTACACCTTC. Amino acid sequence: CASSYSSGRGYGYTF.

The V call is TRBV5-1, the J call TRBJ2-7; D uncertain. Deletions cut 5 bases from V and 0 bases from J, with 15 bases between. This CDR3 region has 15 residues. Germline values: CDR1 SGHRS, CDR2 YFSETQ. The CDR3 nucleotides read TGCGCCAGCAGGCCCGACCCTGGGATCTCCTACGAGCAGTACTTC. Protein product: CASRPDPGISYEQYF. The full variable domain, in which reference TRBV5-1 and TRBJ2-7 provide the parts outside the CDR3, is KAGVTQTPRYLIKTRGQQVTLSCSPISGHRSVSWYQQTPGQGLQFLFEYFSETQRNKGNFPGRFSGRQFSNSRSEMNVSTLELGDSALYLCASRPDPGISYEQYFGPGTRLTVT.

The chain uses TRBV12-3 or TRBV12-4 and TRBJ2-7; 8 nucleotides match TRBD1. The ends lost 6 bases at V and 2 bases at J; junction bases unmatched: 3. This CDR3 is built from 13 residues. The CDR3 coding sequence is TGTGCCAGCAGGGACAGGGCAGCCTACGAGCAGTACTTC. This gives the protein CASRDRAAYEQYF.

This clonotype was counted only a few times. The chain joins TRBV24-1 to TRBJ2-7; TRBD1 matches at 8 bases. Losses at the gene ends were 3 bases for V and 0 bases for J; bases not matched to a gene: 0. Germline CDR1 reads KGHDR; CDR2 reads SFDVKD. The CDR3 runs 14 residues. The CDR3 DNA is TGTGCCACCAGTGATACAGGGGGCTCCTACGAGCAGTACTTC. As protein: CATSDTGGSYEQYF.

The genes are TRBV7-2 and TRBJ2-3, with a weak D call TRBD1 (5 bases). From germline, CDR1 is SGHTA and CDR2 FQGNSA. Trimming left V 4 bases short and J 0 bases short, with 11 bases between. The CDR3 spans 15 residues. CDR3 protein: CASSSYRSSTDTQYF. CDR3 nucleotide sequence: TGTGCCAGCAGCTCCTACAGGTCTAGCACAGATACGCAGTATTTT.

The table lists this clonotype with a few counts. The gene calls are TRBV6-2 or TRBV6-3 and TRBJ2-7; perhaps TRBD1 as D (5 bases). Germline lookup yields CDR1 MNHEY and CDR2 SVGEGT. The V end was cut by 0 bases, the J end by 3 bases, with 15 bases between. The CDR3 length is 16 residues. This CDR3 reads CASSYSIKDTGYEQYF. CDR3 in DNA: TGTGCCAGCAGTTACTCGATTAAGGACACTGGCTACGAGCAGTACTTC.

This clonotype was detected ten times or more. At one end the junction does not follow the germline gene, possibly because of a read error. This sequence joins TRBV12-3 or TRBV12-4 and TRBJ1-1; D gene unclear. This CDR3 has 12 residues. CDR3 nucleotides: TGCGCCAGCAGCTTGCGAGGCACTGAAGCTTTCTTT. Its translation: CASSLRGTEAFF.

This clonotype was seen a handful of times. The chain recombines TRBV12-3 or TRBV12-4 with TRBJ2-5, with 8 positions matching TRBD2. This CDR3 has 17 residues. The trim removed 4 bases at V and 4 bases at J, leaving 14 bases unmatched. The CDR3 nucleotides are TGTGCCAGCAGTTCTAACCCCGGGACTAGGATGGGAGAGACCCAGTACTTC. It encodes CASSSNPGTRMGETQYF.

This clonotype was recorded a few times. J is TRBJ2-5 and V is TRBV5-4, with D hard to call. CDR3 length equals 15 residues. The germline V and J ends were trimmed by 2 bases and 0 bases, with 11 bases remaining between them. Germline CDR1 is SGHNT and CDR2 is YYREEE (reference sequence). CDR3 residues: CASSFFGRNQETQYF. CDR3 DNA: TGTGCCAGCAGCTTTTTTGGACGAAACCAAGAGACCCAGTACTTC.

The genes are TRBV12-3 or TRBV12-4 and TRBJ2-2, with D unclear. Trimming left V 3 bases short and J 4 bases short, with 6 bases between. The CDR3 is made up of 13 amino acids. In DNA, the CDR3 is TGTGCCAGCAGTTTTAAGGGCACCGGGGAGCTGTTTTTT. Translating gives CASSFKGTGELFF.

V and J are TRBV20-1 and TRBJ1-5; TRBD1 aligns across 7 bases. J gave up 0 bases and V 5 bases, and 7 bases lay outside the gene matches. Germline CDR1 is DFQATT and CDR2 is SNEGSKA (reference sequence). The CDR3 is made up of 15 amino acids. The CDR3 DNA is TGCAGTGCTGGATGGACAGGTCATAGCAATCAGCCCCAGCATTTT. Translated, it gives CSAGWTGHSNQPQHF.

This chain connects TRBV7-3 to TRBJ2-5; 8 bases agree with TRBD1. Germline V CDR1 and CDR2: SGHTA, FQGTGA. CDR3 length: 16 amino acids. V lost 0 bases, J lost 3 bases, and 6 bases stayed unmatched. As DNA, the CDR3 is TGTGCCAGCAGCTTAACCTCAGGACAGGGAAAAGAGACCCAGTACTTC. Amino acids: CASSLTSGQGKETQYF.

The rearrangement uses TRBV5-1 and TRBJ2-1; 8 nucleotides agree with TRBD2. J was trimmed by 6 bases and V by 3 bases; bases with no gene match: 8. This CDR3 has 15 amino acids. Germline CDR1 and CDR2: SGHRS and YFSETQ. The CDR3: CASSSGTSLGNEQFF. The CDR3 bases are TGCGCCAGCAGCTCAGGGACTAGTTTGGGCAATGAGCAGTTCTTC.

The rearrangement links TRBV5-1 to TRBJ1-6; D is possibly TRBD1 (5 bases). V lost 4 bases to trimming and J lost 8 bases, with 16 bases between them. This CDR3 region has 15 residues. Germline CDR1 is SGHRS and CDR2 is YFSETQ. The CDR3, as DNA: TGCGCCAGCAGCGGGGGAAGGGACCGGCATTCACCCCTCCACTTT. Translated, it gives CASSGGRDRHSPLHF.

This clonotype turned up a few times. The rearrangement links TRBV7-3 to TRBJ1-1; 8 bases are shared with TRBD1. There are 13 residues in the CDR3. Germline V gene data show CDR1 as SGHTA and CDR2 as FQGTGA. The V and J ends lost 4 bases and 6 bases, in that order; junction bases with no gene match: 4. The CDR3 DNA follows: TGTGCCAGCAGCTCTCTACAGGGGGCTGAAGCTTTCTTT. Amino acids: CASSSLQGAEAFF.

V is TRBV6-5 and J is TRBJ2-7; TRBD1 might be the D (5 bases). CDR1 is MNHEY, CDR2 SVGAGI, per germline. The CDR3 sequence is 14 residues long. V lost 0 bases, J lost 5 bases, and 11 bases lay in between. CDR3 DNA sequence: TGTGCCAGCAGTTACTCGGCAGGGAAGGACGAGCAGTACTTC. It encodes CASSYSAGKDEQYF.

The genes are TRBV6-2 or TRBV6-3 and TRBJ2-6, with TRBD1 matching over 12 bases. Germline assignment: CDR1 MNHEY and CDR2 SVGEGT. The CDR3 contains 18 residues. Trimming at V came to 0 bases and at J to 1 base, leaving 1 base not matched to a gene. The CDR3 DNA reads as TGTGCCAGCAGTTACTCGGGACAGGGGGCGTCTGGGGCCAACGTCCTGACTTTC. Its translation is CASSYSGQGASGANVLTF.

The genes are TRBV5-1 and TRBJ2-6; 9 bases are shared with TRBD1. V shed 4 bases, J shed 0 bases, and the junction held 5 bases outside the gene matches. Germline V gene data show CDR1 as SGHRS and CDR2 as YFSETQ. The CDR3 is made up of 17 amino acids. This CDR3 reads CASSQQTGGSGANVLTF. The CDR3 DNA reads TGCGCCAGCAGCCAGCAGACAGGGGGCTCTGGGGCCAACGTCCTGACTTTC.

This clonotype was seen a few times. The chain carries TRBV10-3 and TRBJ2-1, with D perhaps matching TRBD1 (6 bases). CDR1 is ENHRY, CDR2 SYGVKD, per germline. The CDR3 has 15 amino acids. Trimming left V 10 bases short and J 3 bases short, with 19 bases between. For the CDR3, the DNA is TGTGCCAGCACCAACCCAGGGGCTGGCTACAATGAGCAGTTCTTC. Its protein product is CASTNPGAGYNEQFF.

This clonotype was seen only a few times. V gene TRBV3-1 combines with J gene TRBJ1-6, with 8 bases that match TRBD1. Germline lookup yields CDR1 LGHDT and CDR2 YNNKEL (reference sequence). V gave up 4 bases and J gave up 7 bases; unmatched junction bases: 6. This CDR3 is 15 amino acids long. DNA of the CDR3: TGTGCCAGCAGCCCCAGAACAGGGGGAAATTCACCCCTCCACTTT. It codes for CASSPRTGGNSPLHF.

This clonotype has only a few counts. The chain uses TRBV9 and TRBJ1-5; weak D call: TRBD1 (5 bases). This CDR3 is 15 amino acids long. Trimming stripped 3 bases from V and 5 bases from J, with 15 bases between. Germline CDR1 is SGDLS and CDR2 is YYNGEE. CDR3 nucleotide sequence: TGTGCCAGCAGCGCCAGGGAAAGTGTCGATCAGCCCCAGCATTTT. Its protein product is CASSARESVDQPQHF.

The J gene is TRBJ1-1, the V gene TRBV6-5; D call uncertain. Trimming shortened V by 0 bases and J by 1 base, and 9 bases separated the two germline ends. CDR1 MNHEY and CDR2 SVGAGI come from the germline V gene. The CDR3 consists of 15 residues. CDR3 sequence: CASSYSSAGNTEAFF. The DNA for the CDR3 is TGTGCCAGCAGTTACTCATCGGCGGGGAACACTGAAGCTTTCTTT.

The genes are TRBV7-2 and TRBJ2-4; tentative D call: TRBD2 (7 bases). The CDR3 consists of 15 residues. V lost 5 bases to trimming and J lost 9 bases, with 20 bases between them. The germline gives CDR1 SGHTA, CDR2 FQGNSA. The chain's CDR3 is CASSEGGAIRGIQYF. The CDR3 DNA is TGTGCCAGCAGCGAAGGGGGGGCGATCCGGGGCATTCAGTACTTC.

This chain connects TRBV20-1 to TRBJ2-1, with D unresolved. Trimming removed 3 bases from V and 0 bases from J, with 9 bases in between. Germline V gene lookup returns CDR1 DFQATT and CDR2 SNEGSKA (reference sequence). The length of the CDR3 is 14 residues. The DNA for the CDR3 is TGCAGTGCTAGTGACGTGAGCTCCTACAATGAGCAGTTCTTC. Amino acid sequence: CSASDVSSYNEQFF.

V gene TRBV30 combines with J gene TRBJ2-5; 8 bases are a match to TRBD2. Looked up from germline, CDR1 is GTSNPN and CDR2 is SVGIG (reference sequence). This CDR3 is 15 amino acids long. With V trimmed by 3 bases and J by 3 bases, 9 bases remained unmatched. CDR3 protein: CAWSRGTSGEETQYF. For the CDR3, the DNA is TGTGCCTGGAGCCGAGGGACTAGTGGGGAAGAGACCCAGTACTTC.

CDR3 nucleotide sequence: TGTGCCAGCTCACCACAGGACGGGAACGAGCAGTACTTC. Its protein is CASSPQDGNEQYF. The chain combines TRBV18 with TRBJ2-7; weak D call: TRBD2 (5 bases). V lost 1 base and J 5 bases, leaving 9 bases between the germline ends. This CDR3 comprises 13 residues. Germline lookup yields CDR1 KGHSH and CDR2 LQKENI.

This clonotype was seen a few times. The chain combines TRBV9 with TRBJ1-1; D unclear. Germline V CDR1 and CDR2: SGDLS, YYNGEE. This CDR3 contains 13 residues. Trimming pared 2 bases from V and 5 bases from J, leaving 10 bases between. The CDR3, as DNA: TGTGCCAGCAGCGTGGGCCCTGCAACTGAAGCTTTCTTT. It specifies CASSVGPATEAFF.

This clonotype was detected many times. The rearrangement joins TRBV5-1 to TRBJ2-7, with D perhaps TRBD1 (6 bases). There are 13 residues in the CDR3. The germline V gene has CDR1 SGHRS and CDR2 YFSETQ. The V end was cut by 0 bases, the J end by 7 bases, with 11 bases between. The CDR3 sequence: CASSLVQGGEQYF. The DNA of the CDR3 is TGCGCCAGCAGCTTGGTACAGGGTGGTGAGCAGTACTTC.

In nucleotides, the CDR3 is TGTGCCAGCAGCACTGACAGGGGACATCACACTGAAGCTTTCTTT. Protein sequence: CASSTDRGHHTEAFF. The V and J genes are TRBV2 and TRBJ1-1, with TRBD1 matching over 8 bases. CDR1 is SNHLY, CDR2 FYNNEI, per germline. The CDR3 is 15 amino acids. V was clipped by 6 bases and J by 3 bases; unmatched bases: 9.

In this sample, this clonotype turned up a few times. The V call is TRBV18, the J call TRBJ2-3, with D unclear. Per germline, CDR1 KGHSH and CDR2 LQKENI. The CDR3 contains 14 residues. V shed 3 bases and J shed 2 bases, with 9 bases lying between them. CDR3 region: CASSPSYNTDTQYF. The DNA for the CDR3 is TGTGCCAGCTCACCTTCGTACAACACAGATACGCAGTATTTT.